This record covers a single TCR beta chain. Amplification targeted TCR beta CDR3 regions from RNA transcripts. The HTBI set primed first-round TCR CDR3 RT-PCR. TCRdb itself ran the multiplex PCR reads through MiXCR, one entry per CDR3 protein. Of 600,000 to 900,000 distinct CDR3 sequences in the sample, approximately 16% were seen once. After removal of 1 base from V and 6 bases from J, the junction contained 8 bases not matched to a gene. The CDR3 has 16 residues. CDR1 is KGHSH and CDR2 is LQKENI in the germline V gene. The data are from a study of T cells in Graves' hyperthyroidism and ophthalmopathy.

This receptor was taken from a man younger than 35 with Graves' hyperthyroidism. V and J are TRBV18 and TRBJ2-2; the match to TRBD1 covers 7 bases. Sample: blood. CDR3 in amino acids: CASSPRNRGSAGELFF. The CDR3 nucleotides read TGTGCCAGCTCACCACGAAACAGGGGCTCGGCCGGGGAGCTGTTTTTT.